These 18 T cell receptor beta chains came from one sample sequenced in a study of glioma-infiltrating T cells after dendritic cell vaccination. TCRdb's copy holds only in-frame clones and misses some; the assay was immunoSEQ multiplex PCR. Of roughly 60,000 clones detected, 70% to 85% appear once; the ten largest clones hold around a sixth. Indicated time point: after dendritic cell vaccination, including at tumor progression/relapse. The sample in question was blood, obtained after dendritic cell vaccination. These receptors all stem from a human donor with glioblastoma.

This clone has more than one count but fewer than ten. The chain carries TRBV2 and TRBJ1-2; D is undetermined. This CDR3 is built from 14 residues. Germline V lookup: CDR1 SNHLY, CDR2 FYNNEI. Trimming pared 4 bases from V and 4 bases from J, leaving 13 bases between. The CDR3 DNA is TGTGCCAGCAGTGTAGAGGCCAGATCCTATGGCTACACCTTC. It is translated as CASSVEARSYGYTF.

CDR3 DNA: TGCGCCAGCAGCCAAGAAGGGGACTACTCTGGAAACACCATATATTTT. This gives the protein CASSQEGDYSGNTIYF. V gene TRBV4-1 combines with J gene TRBJ1-3; tentative D call: TRBD1 (5 bases). Germline V lookup: CDR1 MGHRA, CDR2 YSYEKL. V shed 0 bases and J shed 0 bases, with 9 bases lying between them. The CDR3 consists of 16 residues.

The J gene is TRBJ2-6, the V gene TRBV11-2; 7 bases fit TRBD1. Losses at the gene ends were 6 bases for V and 2 bases for J; bases not matched to a gene: 13. The CDR3 totals 18 residues. Germline V gene data show CDR1 as SGHAT and CDR2 as FQNNGV. CDR3 bases: TGTGCCAGCAGTCCCCGTGGTACAGGGGTCGCTGGGGCCAACGTCCTGACTTTC. Translating it yields CASSPRGTGVAGANVLTF.

The V gene is TRBV11-2, the J gene TRBJ1-5; D uncertain. The V end was cut by 2 bases, the J end by 4 bases, with 6 bases between. The CDR3 spans 13 residues. Germline V gene sequence: CDR1 SGHAT, CDR2 FQNNGV. CDR3 DNA sequence: TGTGCCAGCAGCTTACGGACTAATCAGCCCCAGCATTTT. It specifies CASSLRTNQPQHF.

The chain uses TRBV5-1 and TRBJ2-2; 9 bases fit TRBD2. The junction had 8 bases not matched to a gene; V was cut back by 4 bases and J by 4 bases. The CDR3 extends over 16 amino acids. The germline CDR1 and CDR2 sequences are SGHRS and YFSETQ. For the CDR3, the DNA is TGCGCCAGCAGCATTAGCGGGGGACCCACCACCGGGGAGCTGTTTTTT. Translation gives CASSISGGPTTGELFF.

The chain joins TRBV5-4 to TRBJ1-3; weak D call: TRBD1 (6 bases). CDR1 and CDR2 (germline): SGHNT, YYREEE (reference sequence). The CDR3 is 15 residues long. V shed 0 bases and J shed 6 bases, with 13 bases lying between them. CDR3 sequence (DNA): TGTGCCAGCAGCTTGGATGGGGGCTCGGAAAACACCATATATTTT. Its protein is CASSLDGGSENTIYF.

The gene calls are TRBV19 and TRBJ1-5; the match to TRBD1 covers 8 bases. Trimming took 2 bases from V and 1 from J; bases not matched to a gene: 7. Germline values: CDR1 LNHDA, CDR2 SQIVND (reference sequence). This CDR3 is 17 amino acids long. As DNA, the CDR3 is TGTGCCAGTAGTATAATGCAGGGGGCCTGGAGCAATCAGCCCCAGCATTTT. This encodes CASSIMQGAWSNQPQHF.

The V call is TRBV15, the J call TRBJ1-3, with TRBD1 matching over 8 bases. Germline trimming cut 3 bases from V and 6 bases from J; bases unmatched to any gene: 7. Germline CDR1 is LNHNV and CDR2 is YYDKDF (reference sequence). CDR3 length equals 15 residues. The CDR3 DNA reads as TGTGCCACCAGCAGTGGACAGGGTCCCCTAAACACCATATATTTT. This encodes CATSSGQGPLNTIYF.

As for this clone: The junction departs from the called germline gene at one end, perhaps through a read error. The CDR3 nucleotides are TGTGCCAGCCGTTTCCTAGGGGGGGAGGAAACAGATACGCAGTATTTT. Translating it yields CASRFLGGEETDTQYF. V gene TRBV27 combines with J gene TRBJ2-3, with D perhaps matching TRBD2 (7 bases). CDR3 length equals 16 residues. Germline V gene sequence: CDR1 MNHEY, CDR2 SMNVEV (reference sequence).

This clone has a handful of counts. This chain links TRBV6-6 with TRBJ1-5; D remains unclear. Germline CDR1 is MNHNY and CDR2 is SVGAGI (reference sequence). Trimming took off 4 bases at V and 4 bases at J, with 2 bases between the two ends. This CDR3 is built from 11 residues. CDR3 DNA: TGTGCCAGCAGTTCTAATCAGCCCCAGCATTTT. As protein: CASSSNQPQHF.

V usage is TRBV19 and J usage is TRBJ1-1; maybe TRBD1 (6 bases). CDR1 is LNHDA, CDR2 SQIVND, per germline (reference sequence). This CDR3 region has 11 residues. The germline V and J ends were trimmed by 5 bases and 11 bases, with 12 bases remaining between them. The CDR3 coding sequence is TGTGCCAGTAGTCGGGGGGCTAGCGCTTTCTTT. It codes for CASSRGASAFF.

The CDR3 nucleotides are TGTGCCAGCAGCCGGAGGACAGGGACCTACAATGAGCAGTTCTTC. Translated, it gives CASSRRTGTYNEQFF. The chain recombines TRBV11-3 with TRBJ2-1; 8 nucleotides align to TRBD1. This CDR3 has 15 residues. Trimming at V came to 5 bases and at J to 2 bases, leaving 5 bases not matched to a gene. The germline V gene has CDR1 SGHNT and CDR2 YENEEA.

This sequence joins TRBV10-2 and TRBJ1-1; D is possibly TRBD1 (5 bases). This CDR3 spans 17 amino acids. CDR1 is WSHSY and CDR2 is SAAADI in the germline V gene. Trimming took off 6 bases at V and 0 bases at J, with 20 bases between the two ends. The CDR3 here is CASRNPPYGGVNTEAFF. The CDR3 nucleotides read TGCGCCAGCAGAAATCCCCCTTACGGGGGAGTGAACACTGAAGCTTTCTTT.

The V gene is TRBV29-1, the J gene TRBJ2-7; 9 bases align to TRBD1. The J segment lost 1 base and the V segment lost 6 bases, leaving 4 bases of the junction unmatched. This CDR3 comprises 13 residues. The V gene's germline CDR1 is SQVTM and CDR2 ANQGSEA. CDR3 coding DNA: TGCAGCGTCCGGGACAGGGAGTCCTACGAGCAGTACTTC. Protein: CSVRDRESYEQYF.

This clone occurred once. This rearrangement joins TRBV5-1 to TRBJ2-7, with unresolved D. V lost 1 base and J lost 2, with 7 bases in between. This CDR3 contains 13 residues. Germline V gene lookup returns CDR1 SGHRS and CDR2 YFSETQ. The CDR3 reads CASSLYSTYEQYF. CDR3 in DNA: TGCGCCAGCAGCTTGTACAGCACCTACGAGCAGTACTTC.

The chain has TRBV9 and TRBJ2-2; 8 bases fit TRBD2. Germline lookup yields CDR1 SGDLS and CDR2 YYNGEE. The CDR3 contains 18 residues. The junction had 8 bases not matched to a gene; V was cut back by 1 base and J by 0 bases. In nucleotides, the CDR3 is TGTGCCAGCAGCGTATCCAGCGGGGGCCGCACGAACACCGGGGAGCTGTTTTTT. Residues: CASSVSSGGRTNTGELFF.

In DNA form, the CDR3 reads TGTGCCAGCAGCGTAGCTCTATCTGAAGCTTTCTTT. Amino acids: CASSVALSEAFF. The J gene is TRBJ1-1, the V gene TRBV9; D is ambiguous. Germline V CDR1 and CDR2: SGDLS, YYNGEE. This CDR3 contains 12 residues. Trimming removed 0 bases at V and 6 bases at J, with 6 bases between.

The chain carries TRBV19 and TRBJ2-7; a weak D match, TRBD2 (6 bases). Germline V CDR1 and CDR2: LNHDA, SQIVND (reference sequence). CDR3 length: 15 amino acids. Trimming cost V 6 bases and J 1 base, with 16 bases left between them. The CDR3 bases are TGTGCCAGTAGATCGGCTGGACTAAGTTCCTACGAGCAGTACTTC. This sequence encodes CASRSAGLSSYEQYF.